A single TCR beta chain is shown here with its context. Its antigen is unidentified. Measured with immunoSEQ multiplex PCR; TCRdb has only the in-frame clones, and not every one. The sample records about 45,000 clones, 65% being singletons. This sample stems from a study of cytotoxic CD8 clonotypes in ibrutinib-treated CLL. The overall study: Responses: approximately 25 partial, 2 complete; after median around 64 months, around 14 stayed remitted, approximately twelve progressed. Sequenced samples delivered averages of around 250,000 productive templates and 94,082 productive rearrangements. Findings and caveats of the study: Treatment left the uncommon public clonotypes either contracted or stable in frequency.

CDR3 length: 14 amino acids. V shed 5 bases and J 1 base; nucleotides not matched to a gene: 2. Germline CDR1 is ENHRY and CDR2 is SYGVKD. The receptor was isolated from a human donor with chronic lymphocytic leukemia. This rearrangement joins TRBV10-3 to TRBJ1-1, with 9 bases aligning to TRBD1. Sequences were derived from PBMCs, sampled after 24 months of ibrutinib treatment. The CDR3 here is CAISMGQGNTEAFF. The CDR3 DNA reads as TGTGCCATCAGTATGGGACAGGGGAACACTGAAGCTTTCTTT.